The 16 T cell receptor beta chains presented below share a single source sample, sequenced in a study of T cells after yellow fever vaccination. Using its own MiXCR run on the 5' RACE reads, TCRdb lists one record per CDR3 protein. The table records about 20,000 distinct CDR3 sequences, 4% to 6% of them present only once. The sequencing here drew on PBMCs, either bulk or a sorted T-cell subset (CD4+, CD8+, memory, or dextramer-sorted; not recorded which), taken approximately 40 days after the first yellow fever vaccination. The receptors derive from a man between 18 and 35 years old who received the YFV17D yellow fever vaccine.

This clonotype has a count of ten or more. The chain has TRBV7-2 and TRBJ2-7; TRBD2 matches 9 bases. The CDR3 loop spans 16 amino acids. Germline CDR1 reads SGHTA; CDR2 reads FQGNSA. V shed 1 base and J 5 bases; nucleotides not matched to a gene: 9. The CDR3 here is CASSLEGGGAGHEQYV. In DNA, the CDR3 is TGTGCCAGCAGCTTAGAAGGCGGGGGGGCCGGTCACGAGCAGTACGTC.

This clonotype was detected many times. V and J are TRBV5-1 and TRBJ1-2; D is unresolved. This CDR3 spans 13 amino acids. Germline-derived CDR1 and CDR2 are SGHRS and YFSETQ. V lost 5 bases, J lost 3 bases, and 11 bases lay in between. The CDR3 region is CASSFDGYYGYTF. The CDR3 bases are TGCGCCAGCAGTTTCGACGGGTACTATGGCTACACCTTC.

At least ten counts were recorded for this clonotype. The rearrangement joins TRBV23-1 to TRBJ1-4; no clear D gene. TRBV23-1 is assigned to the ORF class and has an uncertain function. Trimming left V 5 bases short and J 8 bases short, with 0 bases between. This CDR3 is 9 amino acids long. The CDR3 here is CASSEKLFF. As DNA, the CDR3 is TGCGCCAGCAGTGAAAAACTGTTTTTT.

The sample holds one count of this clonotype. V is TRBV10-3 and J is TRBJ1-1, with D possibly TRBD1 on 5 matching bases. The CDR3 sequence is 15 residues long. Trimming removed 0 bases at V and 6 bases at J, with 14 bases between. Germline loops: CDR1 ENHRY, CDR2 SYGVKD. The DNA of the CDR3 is TGTGCCATCAGTGAGTCGAACGGTGGGGCCCCTGAAGCTTTCTTT. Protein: CAISESNGGAPEAFF.

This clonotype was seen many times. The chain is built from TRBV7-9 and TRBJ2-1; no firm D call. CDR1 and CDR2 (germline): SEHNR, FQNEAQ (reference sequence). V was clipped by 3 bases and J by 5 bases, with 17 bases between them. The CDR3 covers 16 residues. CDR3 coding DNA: TGTGCCAGCAGCTTCTACCGGAGTAGTTCCCACAATGAGCAGTTCTTC. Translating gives CASSFYRSSSHNEQFF.

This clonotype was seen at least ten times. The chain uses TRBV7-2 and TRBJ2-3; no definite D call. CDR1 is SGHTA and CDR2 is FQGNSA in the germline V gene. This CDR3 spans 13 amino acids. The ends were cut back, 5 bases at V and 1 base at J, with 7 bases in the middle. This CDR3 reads CASSQGRTDTQYF. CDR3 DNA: TGTGCCAGCAGCCAAGGGCGCACAGATACGCAGTATTTT.

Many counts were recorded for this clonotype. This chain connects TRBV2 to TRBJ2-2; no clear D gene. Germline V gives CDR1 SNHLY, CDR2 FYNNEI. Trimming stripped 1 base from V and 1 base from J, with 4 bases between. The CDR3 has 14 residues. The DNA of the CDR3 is TGTGCCAGCAGTGAAGGCAAGAACACCGGGGAGCTGTTTTTT. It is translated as CASSEGKNTGELFF.

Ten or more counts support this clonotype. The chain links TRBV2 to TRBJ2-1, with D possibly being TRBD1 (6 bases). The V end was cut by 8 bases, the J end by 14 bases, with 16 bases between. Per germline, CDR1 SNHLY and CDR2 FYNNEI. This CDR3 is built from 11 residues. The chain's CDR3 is CASLGRGGEFF. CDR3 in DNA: TGTGCCAGCCTCGGGCGAGGGGGAGAGTTCTTC.

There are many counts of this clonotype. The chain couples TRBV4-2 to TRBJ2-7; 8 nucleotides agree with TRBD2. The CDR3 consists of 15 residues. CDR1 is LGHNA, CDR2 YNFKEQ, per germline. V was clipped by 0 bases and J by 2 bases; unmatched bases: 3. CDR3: CASSQDRAGAYEQYF. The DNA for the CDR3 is TGTGCCAGCAGCCAAGATAGAGCGGGGGCCTACGAGCAGTACTTC.

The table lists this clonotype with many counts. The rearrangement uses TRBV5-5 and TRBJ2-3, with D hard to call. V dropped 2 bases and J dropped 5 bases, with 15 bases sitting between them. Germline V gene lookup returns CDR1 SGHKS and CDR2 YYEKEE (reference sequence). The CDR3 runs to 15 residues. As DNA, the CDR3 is TGTGCCAGCAGCTTCGACTCCCTTTTGGAAGATACGCAGTATTTT. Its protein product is CASSFDSLLEDTQYF.

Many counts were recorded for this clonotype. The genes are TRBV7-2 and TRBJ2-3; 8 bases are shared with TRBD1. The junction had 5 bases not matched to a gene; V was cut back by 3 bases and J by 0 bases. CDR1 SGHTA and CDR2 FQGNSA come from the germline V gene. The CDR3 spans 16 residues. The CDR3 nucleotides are TGTGCCAGCAGCTTCATCGGGACAGGTAGCACAGATACGCAGTATTTT. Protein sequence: CASSFIGTGSTDTQYF.

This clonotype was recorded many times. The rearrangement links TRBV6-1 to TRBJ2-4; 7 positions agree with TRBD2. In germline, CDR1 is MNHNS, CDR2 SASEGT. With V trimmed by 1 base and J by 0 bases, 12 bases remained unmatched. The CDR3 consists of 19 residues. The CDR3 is CASSEEGTMYVLAKNIQYF. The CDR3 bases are TGTGCCAGCAGTGAAGAAGGGACTATGTACGTTTTAGCCAAAAACATTCAGTACTTC.

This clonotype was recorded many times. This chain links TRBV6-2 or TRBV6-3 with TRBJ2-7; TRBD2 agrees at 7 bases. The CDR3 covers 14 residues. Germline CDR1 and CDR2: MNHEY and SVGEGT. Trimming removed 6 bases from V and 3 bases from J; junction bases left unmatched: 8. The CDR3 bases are TGTGCCAGCAGCAAGCGGGGACCGCACTACGAGCAGTACGTC. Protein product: CASSKRGPHYEQYV.

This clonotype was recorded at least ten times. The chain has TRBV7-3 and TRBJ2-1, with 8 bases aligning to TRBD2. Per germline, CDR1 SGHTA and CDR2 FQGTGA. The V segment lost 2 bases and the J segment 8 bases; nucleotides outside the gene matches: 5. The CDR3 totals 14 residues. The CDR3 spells CASSLAGGGYEQFF. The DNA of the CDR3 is TGTGCCAGCAGCTTAGCGGGGGGCGGCTATGAGCAGTTCTTC.

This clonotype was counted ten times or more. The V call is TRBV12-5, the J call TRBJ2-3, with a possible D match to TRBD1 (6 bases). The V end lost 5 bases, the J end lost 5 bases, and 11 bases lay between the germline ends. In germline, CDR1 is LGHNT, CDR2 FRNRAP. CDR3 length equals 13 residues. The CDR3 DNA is TGTGCTAGTGGTCCGGACAGCTTAGATACGCAGTATTTT. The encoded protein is CASGPDSLDTQYF.

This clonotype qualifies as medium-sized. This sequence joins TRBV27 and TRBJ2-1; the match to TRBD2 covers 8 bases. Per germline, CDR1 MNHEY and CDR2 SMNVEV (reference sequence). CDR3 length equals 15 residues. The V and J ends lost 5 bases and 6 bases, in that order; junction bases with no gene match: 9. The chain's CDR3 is CASSLSGGPANEQFF. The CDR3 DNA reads TGTGCCAGCAGTCTAAGCGGGGGCCCAGCCAATGAGCAGTTCTTC.